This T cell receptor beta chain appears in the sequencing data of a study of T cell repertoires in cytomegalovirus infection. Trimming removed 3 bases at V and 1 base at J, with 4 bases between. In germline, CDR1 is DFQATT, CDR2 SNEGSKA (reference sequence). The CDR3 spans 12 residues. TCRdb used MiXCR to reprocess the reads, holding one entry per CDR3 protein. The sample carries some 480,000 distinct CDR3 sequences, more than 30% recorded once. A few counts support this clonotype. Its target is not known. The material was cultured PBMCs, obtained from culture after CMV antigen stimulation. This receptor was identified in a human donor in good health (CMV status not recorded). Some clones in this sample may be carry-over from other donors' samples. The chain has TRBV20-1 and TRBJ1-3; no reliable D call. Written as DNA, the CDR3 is TGCAGTGCTAGTGGGTCTGGAAACACCATATATTTT. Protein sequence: CSASGSGNTIYF.